This T cell receptor (beta chain) was observed in a study of T cells in Graves' hyperthyroidism and ophthalmopathy. General study points: The model's output predicted ophthalmopathy at a median of roughly 6.9 months prior to onset. Most expanded thyroid clonotypes above 0.001 also appeared in blood.

Each diagnosis drew on symptoms, thyroxine, TRAb, thyroid ultrasound and orbital computed tomography findings. This CDR3 comprises 13 residues. Germline V gives CDR1 SGHNT, CDR2 YENEEA. V was pared by 5 bases and J by 5 bases, with 9 bases between. The investigators amplified TCR beta CDR3 regions from RNA transcripts. HTBI primers were the set used in a first-round RT-PCR of the TCR CDR3. TCRdb re-called the multiplex PCR reads with MiXCR, one entry per CDR3 protein. The data hold hundreds of thousands of distinct CDR3 sequences, with under 15% observed a single time. Turning to this clonotype: As yet, its antigen is unknown.

J is TRBJ2-2 and V is TRBV11-3; D unclear. Material: blood. The receptor comes from a middle-aged woman with Graves' ophthalmopathy. The CDR3 loop reads CASSTRKTGELFF. The CDR3 DNA reads TGTGCCAGCAGCACCCGTAAGACCGGGGAGCTGTTTTTT. Together with reference TRBV11-3 and TRBJ2-2, the CDR3 gives the full variable domain: EAGVVQSPRYKIIEKKQPVAFWCNPISGHNTLYWYLQNLGQGPELLIRYENEEAVDDSQLPKDRFSAERLKGVDSTLKIQPAELGDSAVYLCASSTRKTGELFFGEGSRLTVL.